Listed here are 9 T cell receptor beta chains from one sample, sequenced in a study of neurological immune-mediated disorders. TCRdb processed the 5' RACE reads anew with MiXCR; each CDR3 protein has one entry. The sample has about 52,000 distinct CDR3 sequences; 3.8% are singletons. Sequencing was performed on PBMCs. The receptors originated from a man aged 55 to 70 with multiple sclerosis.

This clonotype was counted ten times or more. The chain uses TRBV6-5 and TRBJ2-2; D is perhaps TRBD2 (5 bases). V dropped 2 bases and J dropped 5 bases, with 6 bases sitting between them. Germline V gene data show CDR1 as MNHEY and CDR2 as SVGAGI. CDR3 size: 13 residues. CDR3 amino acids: CASSYRRTGELFF. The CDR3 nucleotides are TGTGCCAGCAGTTACCGGAGGACCGGGGAGCTGTTTTTT.

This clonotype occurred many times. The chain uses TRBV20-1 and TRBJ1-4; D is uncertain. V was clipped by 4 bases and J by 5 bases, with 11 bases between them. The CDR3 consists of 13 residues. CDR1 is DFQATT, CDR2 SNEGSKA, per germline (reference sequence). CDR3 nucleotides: TGCAGTGCTATTCTGACCGAAAATGAAAAACTGTTTTTT. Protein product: CSAILTENEKLFF.

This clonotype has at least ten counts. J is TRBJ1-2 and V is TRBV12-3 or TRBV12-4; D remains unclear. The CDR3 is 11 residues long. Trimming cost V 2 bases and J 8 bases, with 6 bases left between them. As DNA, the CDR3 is TGTGCCAGCAGTTTAAGAGGAGGCTACACCTTC. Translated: CASSLRGGYTF.

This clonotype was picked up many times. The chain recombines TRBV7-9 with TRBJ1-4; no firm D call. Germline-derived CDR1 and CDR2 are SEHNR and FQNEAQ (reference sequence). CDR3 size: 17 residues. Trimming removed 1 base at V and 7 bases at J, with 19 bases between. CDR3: CASSLGQQMQLSEKLFF. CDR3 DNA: TGTGCCAGCAGCTTAGGCCAACAGATGCAACTAAGTGAAAAACTGTTTTTT.

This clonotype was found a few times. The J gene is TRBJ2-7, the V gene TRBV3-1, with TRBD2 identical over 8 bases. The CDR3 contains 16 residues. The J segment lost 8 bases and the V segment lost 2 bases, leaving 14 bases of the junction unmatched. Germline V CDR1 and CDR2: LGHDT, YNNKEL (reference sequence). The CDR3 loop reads CASSQITGGKLRKQYF. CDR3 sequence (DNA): TGTGCCAGCAGCCAAATCACGGGGGGGAAACTCAGGAAGCAGTACTTC.

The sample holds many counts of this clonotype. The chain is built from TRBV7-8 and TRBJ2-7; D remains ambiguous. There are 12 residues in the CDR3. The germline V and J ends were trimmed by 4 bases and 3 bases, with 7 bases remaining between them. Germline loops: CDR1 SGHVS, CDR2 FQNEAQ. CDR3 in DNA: TGTGCCAGCAGCTCTTGGTTCTACGAGCAGTACTTC. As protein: CASSSWFYEQYF.

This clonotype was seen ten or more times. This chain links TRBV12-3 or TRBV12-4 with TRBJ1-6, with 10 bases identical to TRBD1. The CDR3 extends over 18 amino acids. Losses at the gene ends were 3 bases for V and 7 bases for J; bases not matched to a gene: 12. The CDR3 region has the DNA TGTGCCAGCAGTTTTTTAATTGGACAGGGGGTTCACAATTCACCCCTCCACTTT. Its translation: CASSFLIGQGVHNSPLHF.

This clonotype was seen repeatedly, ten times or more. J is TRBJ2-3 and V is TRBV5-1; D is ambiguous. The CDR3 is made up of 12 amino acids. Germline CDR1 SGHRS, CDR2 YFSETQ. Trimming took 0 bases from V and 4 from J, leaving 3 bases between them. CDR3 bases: TGCGCCAGCAGCTTGGGTGCAGATACGCAGTATTTT. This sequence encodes CASSLGADTQYF.

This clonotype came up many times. DNA of the CDR3: TGTGCCAGCAGCCCCCTGAGCGGGTCTAACACTGAAGCTTTCTTT. This codes for CASSPLSGSNTEAFF. The chain carries TRBV11-2 and TRBJ1-1; no reliable D call. Looked up from germline, CDR1 is SGHAT and CDR2 is FQNNGV. V was shortened by 5 bases and J by 2 bases, with 15 bases between the two germline ends. This CDR3 has 15 amino acids.